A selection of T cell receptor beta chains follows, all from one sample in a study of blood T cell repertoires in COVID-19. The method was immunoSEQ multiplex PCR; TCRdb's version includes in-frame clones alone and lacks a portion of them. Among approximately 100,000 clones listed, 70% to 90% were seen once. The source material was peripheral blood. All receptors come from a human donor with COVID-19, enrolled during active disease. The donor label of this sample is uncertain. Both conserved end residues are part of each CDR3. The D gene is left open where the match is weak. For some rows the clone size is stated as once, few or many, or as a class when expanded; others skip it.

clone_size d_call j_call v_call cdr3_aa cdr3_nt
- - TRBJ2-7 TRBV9 CASSPQPDYEQYF TGTGCCAGCAGCCCGCAACCAGACTACGAGCAGTACTTC
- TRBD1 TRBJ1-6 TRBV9 CASSSTGQGLGSPLHF TGTGCCAGCAGCTCTACCGGACAGGGGTTGGGTTCACCCCTCCACTTT
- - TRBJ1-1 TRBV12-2 CASRRRENTEAFF TGTGCAAGTCGCCGCAGGGAGAACACTGAAGCTTTCTTT
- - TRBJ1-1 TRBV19 CASSRSHGGDTEAFF TGTGCCAGTAGTCGATCTCACGGGGGAGACACTGAAGCTTTCTTT
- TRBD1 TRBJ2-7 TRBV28 CASSQRDSGTLF TGTGCCAGCAGTCAACGGGACAGTGGGACCCTATTC
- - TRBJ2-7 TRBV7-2 CASSVGYEQYF TGTGCCAGCAGCGTCGGCTACGAGCAGTACTTC
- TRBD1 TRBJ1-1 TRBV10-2 CASRDRKNTEAFF TGCGCCAGCAGGGACAGGAAGAACACTGAAGCTTTCTTT
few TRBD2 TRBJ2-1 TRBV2 CASSSTSGVFNEQFF TGTGCCAGCAGTTCGACTAGCGGAGTCTTCAATGAGCAGTTCTTC
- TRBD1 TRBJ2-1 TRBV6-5 CASSYDQGDEQFF TGTGCCAGCAGTTACGACCAGGGGGATGAGCAGTTCTTC
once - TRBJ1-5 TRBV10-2 CASSEWGDSNQPQHF TGCGCCAGCAGTGAGTGGGGGGACTCCAATCAGCCCCAGCATTTT
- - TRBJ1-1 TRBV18 CASSPGVLGGANTEAFF TGTGCCAGCTCACCAGGGGTCTTAGGGGGGGCGAACACTGAAGCTTTCTTT
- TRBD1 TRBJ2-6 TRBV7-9 CASSFVDRGTGANVLTF TGTGCCAGCAGCTTCGTCGACAGGGGGACTGGGGCCAACGTCCTGACTTTC
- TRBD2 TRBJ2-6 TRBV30 CAWSGGGSSGANVLTF TGTGCCTGGAGTGGGGGGGGGAGCTCTGGGGCCAACGTCCTGACTTTC
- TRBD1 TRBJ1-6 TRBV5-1 CASSLSGGNSPLHF TGCGCCAGCAGCTTGTCAGGGGGTAATTCACCCCTCCACTTT
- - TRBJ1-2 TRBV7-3 CASSYGLGQGYTF TGTGCCAGCAGCTACGGACTTGGTCAAGGCTACACCTTC
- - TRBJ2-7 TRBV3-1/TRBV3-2 CASSPEGLKEQYF TGTGCCAGCAGCCCGGAGGGGCTAAAGGAGCAGTACTTC
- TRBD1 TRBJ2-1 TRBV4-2 CASSPGTGGTGADNEQFF TGTGCCAGCAGCCCCGGGACAGGGGGGACCGGGGCGGACAATGAGCAGTTCTTC
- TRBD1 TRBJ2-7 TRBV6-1 CASSEWGQGYYEQYF TGTGCCAGCAGTGAATGGGGACAGGGGTACTACGAGCAGTACTTC
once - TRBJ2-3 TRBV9 CASRNPGTSSDTQYF TGTGCCAGCAGGAACCCTGGGACTTCCTCAGATACGCAGTATTTT
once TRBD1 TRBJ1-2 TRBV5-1 CASSASDRGRGYTF TGCGCCAGCAGCGCCTCCGACAGGGGGAGAGGCTACACCTTC
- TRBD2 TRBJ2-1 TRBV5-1 CASSVGTSDDEQFF TGCGCCAGCAGCGTCGGGACTAGCGATGATGAGCAGTTCTTC
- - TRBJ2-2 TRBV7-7 CASSLGLGDTGELFF TGTGCTAGCAGCCTCGGACTCGGGGACACCGGGGAGCTGTTTTTT
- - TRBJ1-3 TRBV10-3 CAISDRVYLSGNTIYF TGTGCCATCAGTGACAGGGTTTACCTCTCTGGAAACACCATATATTTT
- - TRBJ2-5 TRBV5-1 CASSLDGVGPQTQYF TGCGCCAGCAGCTTGGACGGGGTAGGGCCTCAGACCCAGTACTTC
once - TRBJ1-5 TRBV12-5 CASGSQGYSNQPQHF TGTGCTAGTGGTTCACAGGGTTATAGCAATCAGCCCCAGCATTTT
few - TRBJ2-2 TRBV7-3 CASTHDRWGELFF TGTGCCAGCACCCACGACAGGTGGGGGGAGCTGTTTTTT
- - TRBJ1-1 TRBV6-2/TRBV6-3 CASSLQGEGNTEAFF TGTGCCAGCAGCCTACAGGGAGAGGGTAACACTGAAGCTTTCTTT
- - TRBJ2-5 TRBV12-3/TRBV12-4 CAIGTGVETQYF TGTGCCATCGGCACGGGGGTAGAGACCCAGTACTTC
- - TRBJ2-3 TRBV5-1 CASSLVGPGADTQYF TGCGCCAGCAGCTTGGTTGGGCCCGGGGCAGATACGCAGTATTTT
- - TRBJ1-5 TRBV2 CASSELTGASQPQHF TGTGCCAGCAGTGAACTGACGGGTGCGAGTCAGCCCCAGCATTTT
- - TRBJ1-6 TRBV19 CASSSNSYNSPLHF TGTGCCAGTAGTTCAAACAGCTATAATTCACCCCTCCACTTT
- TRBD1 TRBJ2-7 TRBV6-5 CASSYTRDRGFYEQYF TGTGCCAGCAGTTACACCCGGGACAGGGGGTTCTACGAGCAGTACTTC
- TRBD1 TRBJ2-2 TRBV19 CASSNRGNTGELFF TGTGCCAGTAGTAACAGGGGGAACACCGGGGAGCTGTTTTTT
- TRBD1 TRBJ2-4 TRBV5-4 CASSTGEKNIQYF TGTGCCAGCAGCACAGGGGAAAAAAACATTCAGTACTTC
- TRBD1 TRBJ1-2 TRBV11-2 CASSQPPGTGLEPNYGYTF TGTGCCAGCAGTCAGCCCCCTGGGACAGGGTTGGAACCTAACTATGGCTACACCTTC
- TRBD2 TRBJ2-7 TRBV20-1 CRVAGGYEQYF TGCAGGGTAGCGGGAGGGTACGAGCAGTACTTC
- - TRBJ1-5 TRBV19 CASSKGRATDSNQPQHF TGTGCCAGTAGTAAAGGGAGGGCAACCGATAGCAATCAGCCCCAGCATTTT
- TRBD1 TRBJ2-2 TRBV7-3 CASSSDRGRPGELFF TGTGCCAGCAGCTCCGACAGGGGGCGACCCGGGGAGCTGTTTTTT
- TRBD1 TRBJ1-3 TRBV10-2 CASSAVQGSGNTIYF TGCGCCAGCTCAGCAGTACAGGGGTCTGGAAACACCATATATTTT
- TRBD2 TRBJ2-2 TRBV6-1 CASSEARWRGEANTGELFF TGTGCCAGCAGTGAAGCCCGATGGCGGGGGGAGGCCAACACCGGGGAGCTGTTTTTT
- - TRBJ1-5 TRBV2 CASRLGGHQPQHF TGTGCCAGCAGATTGGGGGGACATCAGCCCCAGCATTTT
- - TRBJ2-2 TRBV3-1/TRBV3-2 CASSQDRSGELFF TGTGCCAGCAGCCAAGATCGGAGCGGGGAGCTGTTTTTT
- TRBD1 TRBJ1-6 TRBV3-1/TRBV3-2 CASSRQGARSPLHF TGTGCCAGCAGCCGTCAGGGGGCGCGTTCACCCCTCCACTTT
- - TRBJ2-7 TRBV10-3 CAIGGEEQYF TGTGCCATCGGAGGGGAAGAGCAGTACTTC
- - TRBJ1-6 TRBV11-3 CASSYPGVNNSPLHF TGTGCCAGCAGTTATCCAGGGGTTAATAATTCACCCCTCCACTTT
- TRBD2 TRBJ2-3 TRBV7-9 CASSLGGLDTDTQYF TGTGCCAGCAGCTTAGGGGGACTAGACACAGATACGCAGTATTTT
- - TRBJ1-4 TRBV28 CASSFSGTNEKLFF TGTGCCAGCAGTTTTTCGGGGACTAATGAAAAACTGTTTTTT
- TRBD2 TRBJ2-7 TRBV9 CASSGDPSGAYEQYF TGTGCCAGCAGCGGAGACCCTAGCGGGGCCTACGAGCAGTACTTC
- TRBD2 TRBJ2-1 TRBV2 CASSASSGGVWEQFF TGTGCCAGCAGTGCTTCTAGCGGGGGAGTATGGGAGCAGTTCTTC
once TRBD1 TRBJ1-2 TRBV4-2 CASSPRQGAEYGYTF TGTGCCAGCAGCCCCAGACAGGGGGCAGAGTATGGCTACACCTTC
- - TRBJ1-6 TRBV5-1 CASSLGTASSYNSPLHF TGCGCCAGCAGCTTGGGGACAGCTAGCTCCTATAATTCACCCCTCCACTTT
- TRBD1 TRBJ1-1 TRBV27 CASRQQGSGEAFF TGTGCCAGCAGACAACAGGGGAGCGGTGAAGCTTTCTTT